This TCR beta chain stems from a study of control samples from healthy donors and cancer patients. The CDR3 runs 13 residues. Germline V gene sequence: CDR1 KGHDR, CDR2 SFDVKD. The V and J ends lost 6 bases and 4 bases respectively, with 11 bases between them. The protocol was immunoSEQ multiplex PCR, while the TCRdb copy is restricted to in-frame clones and leaves out a portion. The data contain about 190,000 clones, 91% of them singletons. The receptor comes from a man between 25 and 39 years old in good health. What was sequenced was blood. The chain couples TRBV24-1 to TRBJ1-1, with D maybe TRBD1 (6 bases). The CDR3 DNA sequence: TGTGCCACCAGTACACAGGGTTTCACTGAAGCTTTCTTT. As protein: CATSTQGFTEAFF.